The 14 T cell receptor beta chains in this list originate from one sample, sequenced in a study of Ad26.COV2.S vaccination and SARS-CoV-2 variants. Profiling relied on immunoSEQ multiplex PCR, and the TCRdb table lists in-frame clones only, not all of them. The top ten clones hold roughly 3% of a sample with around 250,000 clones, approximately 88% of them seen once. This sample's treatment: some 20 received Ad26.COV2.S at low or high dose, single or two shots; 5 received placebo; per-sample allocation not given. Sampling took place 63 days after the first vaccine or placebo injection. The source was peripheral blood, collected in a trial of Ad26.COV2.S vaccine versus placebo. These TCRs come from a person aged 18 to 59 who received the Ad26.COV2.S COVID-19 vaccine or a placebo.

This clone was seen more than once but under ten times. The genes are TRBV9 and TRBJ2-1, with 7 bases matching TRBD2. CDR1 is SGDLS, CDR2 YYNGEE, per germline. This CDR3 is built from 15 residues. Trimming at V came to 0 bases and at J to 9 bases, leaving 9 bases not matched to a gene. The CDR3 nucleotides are TGTGCCAGCAGCGTAGCCGGGAGGCGGTCCGGTGAGCAGTTCTTC. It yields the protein CASSVAGRRSGEQFF.

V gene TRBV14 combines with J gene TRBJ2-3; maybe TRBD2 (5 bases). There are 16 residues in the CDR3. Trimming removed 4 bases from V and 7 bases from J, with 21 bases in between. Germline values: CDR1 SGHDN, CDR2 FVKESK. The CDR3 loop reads CASSLAIRGPRYTQYF. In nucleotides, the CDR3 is TGTGCCAGCAGCCTTGCCATCCGGGGTCCACGCTATACGCAGTATTTT. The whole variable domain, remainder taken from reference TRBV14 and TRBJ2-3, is EAGVTQFPSHSVIEKGQTVTLRCDPISGHDNLYWYRRVMGKEIKFLLHFVKESKQDESGMPNNRFLAERTGGTYSTLKVQPAELEDSGVYFCASSLAIRGPRYTQYFGPGTRLTVL.

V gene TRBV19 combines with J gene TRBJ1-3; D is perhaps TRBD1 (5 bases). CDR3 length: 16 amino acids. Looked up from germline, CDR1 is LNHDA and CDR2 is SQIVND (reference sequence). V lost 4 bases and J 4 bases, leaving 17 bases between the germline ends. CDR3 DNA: TGTGCCAGTAGTAGAGCAGGGACTCGGACAGGAAACACCATATATTTT. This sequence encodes CASSRAGTRTGNTIYF.

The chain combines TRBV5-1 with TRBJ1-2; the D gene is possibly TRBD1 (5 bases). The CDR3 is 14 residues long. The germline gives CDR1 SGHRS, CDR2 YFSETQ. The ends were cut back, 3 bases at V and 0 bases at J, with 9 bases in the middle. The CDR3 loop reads CASSYRGTNYGYTF. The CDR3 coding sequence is TGCGCCAGCAGCTACCGGGGGACTAACTATGGCTACACCTTC.

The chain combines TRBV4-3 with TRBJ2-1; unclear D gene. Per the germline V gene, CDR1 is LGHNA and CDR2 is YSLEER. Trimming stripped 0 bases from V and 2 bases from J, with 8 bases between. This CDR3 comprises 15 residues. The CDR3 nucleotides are TGCGCCAGCAGCCAAGAGGGGTCTCCCTACAATGAGCAGTTCTTC. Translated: CASSQEGSPYNEQFF.

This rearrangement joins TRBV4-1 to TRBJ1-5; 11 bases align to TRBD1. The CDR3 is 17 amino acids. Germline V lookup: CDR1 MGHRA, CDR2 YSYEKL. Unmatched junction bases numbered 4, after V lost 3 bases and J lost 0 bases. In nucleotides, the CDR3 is TGCGCCAGCAGCCATATGGGACAGGGGGATAGCAATCAGCCCCAGCATTTT. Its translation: CASSHMGQGDSNQPQHF.

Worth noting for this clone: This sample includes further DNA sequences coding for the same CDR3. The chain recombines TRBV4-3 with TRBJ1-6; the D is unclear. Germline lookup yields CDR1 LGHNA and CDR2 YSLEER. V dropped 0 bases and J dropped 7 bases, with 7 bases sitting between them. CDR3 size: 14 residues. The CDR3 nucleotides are TGCGCCAGCAGCCAAGATCAGGTGAATTCACCCCTCCACTTT. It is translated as CASSQDQVNSPLHF.

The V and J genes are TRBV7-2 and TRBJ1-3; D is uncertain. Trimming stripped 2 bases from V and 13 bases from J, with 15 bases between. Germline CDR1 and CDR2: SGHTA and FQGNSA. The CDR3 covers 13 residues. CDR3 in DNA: TGTGCCAGCAGCTTACCAACACCTCGAGGGATATATTTT. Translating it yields CASSLPTPRGIYF.

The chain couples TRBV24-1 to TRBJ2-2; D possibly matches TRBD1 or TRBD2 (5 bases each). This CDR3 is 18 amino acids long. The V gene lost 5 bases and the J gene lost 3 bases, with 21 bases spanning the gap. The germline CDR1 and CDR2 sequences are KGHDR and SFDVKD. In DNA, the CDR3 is TGTGCCACCAGTGGCCCAGGTGCCGGGACCCCTTACACCGGGGAGCTGTTTTTT. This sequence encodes CATSGPGAGTPYTGELFF.

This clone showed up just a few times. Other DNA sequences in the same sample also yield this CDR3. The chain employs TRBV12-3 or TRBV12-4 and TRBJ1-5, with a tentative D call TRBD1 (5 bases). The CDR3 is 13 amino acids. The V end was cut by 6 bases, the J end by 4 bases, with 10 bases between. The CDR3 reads CASRGEGNQPQHF. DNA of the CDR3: TGTGCCAGCAGGGGGGAGGGAAATCAGCCCCAGCATTTT.

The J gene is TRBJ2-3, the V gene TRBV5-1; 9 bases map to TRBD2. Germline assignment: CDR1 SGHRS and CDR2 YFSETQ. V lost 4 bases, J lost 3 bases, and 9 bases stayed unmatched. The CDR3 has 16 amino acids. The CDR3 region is CASSPLLAGHTDTQYF. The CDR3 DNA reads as TGCGCCAGCAGCCCCCTACTAGCGGGTCATACAGATACGCAGTATTTT.

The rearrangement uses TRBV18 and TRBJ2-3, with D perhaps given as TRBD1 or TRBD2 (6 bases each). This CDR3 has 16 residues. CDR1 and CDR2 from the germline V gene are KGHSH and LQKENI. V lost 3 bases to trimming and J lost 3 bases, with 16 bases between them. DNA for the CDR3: TGTGCCAGCTCACCCCTCGTAACGGGGGCAACAGATACGCAGTATTTT. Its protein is CASSPLVTGATDTQYF.

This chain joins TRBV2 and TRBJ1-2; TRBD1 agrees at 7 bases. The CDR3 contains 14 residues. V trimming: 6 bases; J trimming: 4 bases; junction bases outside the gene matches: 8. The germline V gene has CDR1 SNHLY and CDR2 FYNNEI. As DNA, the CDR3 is TGTGCCAGCAGGGGGGGGACAGCTTCCTATGGCTACACCTTC. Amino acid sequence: CASRGGTASYGYTF.

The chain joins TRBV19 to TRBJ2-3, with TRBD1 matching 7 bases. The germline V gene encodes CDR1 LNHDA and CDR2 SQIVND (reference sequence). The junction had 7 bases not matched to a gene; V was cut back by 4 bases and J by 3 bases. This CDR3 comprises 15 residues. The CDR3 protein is CASSTDREGTDTQYF. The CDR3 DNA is TGTGCCAGTAGTACTGACAGGGAAGGTACAGATACGCAGTATTTT. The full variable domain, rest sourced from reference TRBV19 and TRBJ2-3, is DGGITQSPKYLFRKEGQNVTLSCEQNLNHDAMYWYRQDPGQGLRLIYYSQIVNDFQKGDIAEGYSVSREKKESFPLTVTSAQKNPTAFYLCASSTDREGTDTQYFGPGTRLTVL.